This T cell receptor (beta chain) was identified during a study of cytomegalovirus exposure and HLA in healthy donors. In germline, CDR1 is MNHEY, CDR2 SMNVEV (reference sequence). The trim removed 3 bases at V and 8 bases at J, leaving 4 bases unmatched. The CDR3 totals 13 residues. A multiplex PCR was run with 60 Vbeta primers and 13 Jbeta primers. This table comes from immunoSEQ multiplex PCR, and its TCRdb copy is limited to in-frame clones, with some not included. Of approximately 130,000 clones in the sample, more than 70% were seen once. V is TRBV27 and J is TRBJ1-2; TRBD1 agrees at 9 bases. This clonotype originated in a woman younger than 45 in good health and CMV-seropositive. Sequences were obtained from PBMCs. CDR3 sequence reads: CASSLGQGGGYTF. DNA for the CDR3: TGTGCCAGCAGTTTGGGACAGGGAGGCGGCTACACCTTC.